The entry below describes one TCR beta chain. This clonotype occurred many times. The target of this receptor is not known. The record has no base qualities; no much larger clone is one base away. Libraries were constructed by multiplex PCR. TCRdb lists the instrument as Illumina HiSeq 4000. CDR3 regions were amplified by Arm-PCR with iRepertoire HTBI primers to construct TCR beta libraries. PCR products were gel purified before sequencing. From the authors' description of their analysis: A total of 60 to 80 TRBV and some 15 TRBJ segments were identified across samples and were used for gene usage analysis of CDR3 amino acid clonotypes. COPE and FqMerger were used to merge the filtered high-quality paired reads into contigs. Contigs were aligned with BLAST to IMGT TRBV, TRBD and TRBJ reference genes, and CDR3 was defined per IMGT. Clonotypes above 0.1% frequency were classified as highly expanded clones. Shannon entropy was used to measure repertoire diversity, and the Gini coefficient was used to measure V-J evenness. A clonotype found in more than one individual was treated as public. TCRdb's own reprocessing of the public reads used fastp at Q25 and MiXCR and kept productive beta chains. Each entry merges the rows of one CDR3 protein and shows their most common DNA and genes. V and J calls and clone size were set by TCRdb, not the authors. The sample table lists a few hundred thousand distinct CDR3 sequences, roughly 15% of them with a count of one. Roughly 18% of the sample belongs to the ten largest clones.

V lost 4 bases and J lost 3 bases, and the count of bases not matched to a germline gene is 10. CDR1 and CDR2 were assigned from the germline V gene (reference sequence) as DFQATT and SNEGSKA. Its CDR3 holds 16 amino acids, cysteine through phenylalanine. Just CDR3 DNA is preserved here, 48 bases in frame from base 1. This sample is drawn from a study of regulatory T cells in long-lasting Graves disease (dated by TCRdb to the early 2020s). With regard to the full study: In the newly diagnosed Graves' disease group, patients had been taking antithyroid drugs for less than 3 months. Peripheral blood TCR sequencing and RNA sequencing compared persistent Graves' disease patients with newly diagnosed Graves' disease patients. The study was conducted in China and was registered as a clinical trial. TCR sequencing covered approximately 13 persistent and around 20 newly diagnosed Graves' disease patients, around 33 samples in total. Overall study results and their limits: Only the TCR beta chain was sequenced and analyzed. The authors noted that the small sample size was a limitation that may lower accuracy. More public clonotypes were shared among persistent patients (about 2,800) than among newly diagnosed patients (roughly 1,000). Persistent disease showed preferential use of TRBV28, TRBJ1-2 and TRBJ2-5, whereas newly diagnosed disease favored TRBV20-1 and TRBJ2-1. Compared with newly diagnosed patients, patients with persistent Graves' disease had lower TCR Shannon entropy and fewer highly expanded clones, which suggests clonal expansion. The study examined only peripheral blood because the primary lesion, thyroid tissue, could not be accessed.

This sample's time point label indicates: newly diagnosed GD, antithyroid drugs for less than 3 months. RNA was extracted from PBMCs in TRIzol for both TCR sequencing and RNA sequencing. The diagnosis of Graves' disease was made according to American Thyroid Association guidelines. Recruitment of patients was carried out at an endocrinology department in Xi'an, China. From each patient, around 9 milliliters of peripheral blood was collected into an EDTA anticoagulant tube. PBMCs were isolated by Ficoll Paque Plus density gradient separation without further T cell sorting. An Agilent 2100 Bioanalyzer and agarose gel were used to check RNA quality, and a NanoDrop 2000 was used to measure RNA concentration. These same data were also listed under a study on T cells in Graves' hyperthyroidism and ophthalmopathy. The second study also describes: Stable Graves' hyperthyroidism was defined as the absence of progression to ophthalmopathy over 18 months of follow-up. The hyperthyroidism patients were between 18 and 65 years old and newly diagnosed, with a disease duration of less than 2 months. Exclusion was applied to patients with uncontrolled infections, other autoimmune diseases, pregnancy or lactation. Clinical symptoms, serum thyroxine and TRAb, thyroid ultrasound, and orbital computed tomography formed the basis for the diagnoses. The TCR CDR3 was subjected to a first round of RT-PCR using the HTBI primer set and the Qiagen OneStep RT-PCR kit. Most expanded thyroid clonotypes (frequency above 0.001) were also detected in blood, a finding suggesting that blood repertoires may reflect thyroid immune responses. Ophthalmopathy was separated from stable hyperthyroidism by a 13 V-J signature model, with 85% to 90% sensitivity and about 81% specificity obtained in cross-validation and 80%/75% obtained in testing. During validation, the model predicted progression to ophthalmopathy a median of roughly six months ahead of onset, with approximately 70% sensitivity and around 73% specificity. A discovery cohort of about 96 patients, roughly 45 with Graves' ophthalmopathy and roughly 59 with stable Graves' hyperthyroidism, was used to find distinguishing TCR V-J signatures. Prospective prediction of ophthalmopathy was tested in an independent validation cohort consisting of fewer than 20 hyperthyroidism patients and approximately 16 patients who later progressed to ophthalmopathy. The 95 to 100 discovery patients were randomly divided into training and test sets at a 7:3 ratio. In more than 5 Graves' hyperthyroidism patients, the study also compared T-cell repertoires from thyroid tissue with T-cell repertoires from blood. After sampling, hyperthyroidism patients received methimazole starting at 30 mg daily, and ophthalmopathy patients received high-dose intravenous methylprednisolone. Libraries were constructed in a second round of multiplex PCR, after which size selection and purification were performed. The libraries were sequenced on an Illumina HiSeq2000 using paired-end 100 bp reads. SOAPnuke was used to process the raw data, with reads discarded if the reads contained adapters or uncalled bases, had a mean Phred below 15, or lacked an exact constant-primer or identifier match. COPE v1.2.5 was used to merge high-quality paired reads, and clonotypes were defined as unique nucleotide sequences. Clonotypes were aligned to IMGT TRBV, TRBD and TRBJ reference segments using MiTCR v1.1. Analysis was restricted to V-J combinations with a frequency above 0.0001, which covered roughly 99% of repertoires. A TCS score was defined as the ratio between F50 (clonal expansion) and ExV (chaos), using BLOSUM62-based TCRdist between CDR3 peptides within each V-J. Welch's t-statistics and random forest reduced around 520 V-J features to about 13, which were used in a naive Bayes classifier (R e1071). No statistical method was used to set the sample size in advance, and investigators knew the group allocation. The paper reports TCR Vbeta CDR3 sequencing of 135 peripheral blood samples: over 40 ophthalmopathy, roughly 80 hyperthyroidism and about 17 progressor patients.

The starting material was peripheral blood mononuclear cells (PBMCs), obtained at new diagnosis, from a patient treated with antithyroid drugs. This chain is built from TRBV20-1 and TRBJ2-5, and 11 junction bases match TRBD2. This TCR came from a woman aged 50 to 65 with Graves disease. Donor details come from another sample of the same person, matched by shared clones. The CDR3 reads CSAISPLAGDEETQYF. The nucleotides are TGCAGTGCTATCTCTCCACTAGCGGGAGATGAAGAGACCCAGTACTTC.